Described below is a single T cell receptor (beta chain) sequence and its context. What antigen it recognizes has not been identified. Nothing much larger sits one base from this clone, and base qualities are not available. TCR beta CDR3 regions were sequenced from DNA using the immunoSEQ Assay. The study's own analysis went as follows. To compute T cell density, TCR beta template counts were normalized to usable DNA, which was estimated by amplifying housekeeping genes. The preseqR package was used to estimate richness by extrapolating to 400,000 templates for PBMC samples and to 120,000 templates for tissue samples. Clonality was calculated as one minus Pielou's evenness. To identify tissue-enriched TCRs, differential abundance testing was run on productive amino-acid clonotypes with a minimum total count of 5 and an alpha of 0.1. The Jaccard Index and the Morisita Overlap Index were used to measure how much the repertoires overlapped between compartments. TCR beta CDR3s were clustered by GLIPH together with public tetramer-defined viral CDR3s, and at least three viral sequences plus V-gene enrichment were required for viral motifs. Sourced from immuneACCESS, this table was stored by TCRdb with only in-frame sequences that have V and J called. A share of the clones is absent; for the studies checked, an unresolved V gene accounts for under half, and the remainder has no known explanation. Clone size and the V and J calls come from that table; the DNA yielded D and trimming. The sample data list 26,000 or so clones, and about 88% of these were observed just once. Over 12% of the sample goes to the ten largest clones.

This sample is part of a study of T cells in localized non-small cell lung cancer (dated by TCRdb to the early 2020s). For the wider study: The study examined T cell repertoires in approximately 240 patients with early-stage NSCLC and compared tumors with uninvolved tumor-adjacent lungs. A mean age of 66.3 years was recorded for the NSCLC patients, of whom under 150 were male and about a hundred were female. All 240 or so NSCLC patients in the cohort were treatment-naive and had localized lung tumors that were resected.

At diagnosis, tumor, uninvolved tumor-adjacent lung and peripheral blood were collected and then preserved as a mix of FFPE and fresh-frozen material. For TCR repertoire profiling, blood samples were analyzed in the form of peripheral blood mononuclear cells. On the study overall, not on this receptor specifically: Longer overall survival was associated with higher blood T cell density, whereas shorter survival was associated with higher adjacent-lung clonality. A median of around 57 of the top 100 tumor clones were detected in paired uninvolved adjacent lung, and 28 of these tumor clones were also found among the top 100 clones of the paired uninvolved adjacent lung. Because of the exploratory design, TCR variables were selected using unadjusted p-values without false-discovery rate correction. Because multi-region tumor sequencing was not done, intratumor heterogeneity could not be ruled out. Uninvolved tumor-adjacent lung showed the highest T cell clonality, higher than tumor, which suggests more focused antigenic responses in the adjacent lung.

Counted from cysteine to phenylalanine, this CDR3 has 15 amino acids. The read is trimmed to its CDR3 DNA, 45 bases read in frame from base 1. For CDR1 and CDR2, the germline V gene lists SGHTA and FQGNSA. V and J lose 1 base and 5 bases, and a span of 11 bases separates them. The receptor chain draws on TRBV7-2 and TRBJ1-4, with TRBD1 perhaps the D gene, on 5 matching bases. Sequences were derived from peripheral blood, sampled before any cancer treatment. The TCR comes from a female donor at least 60 years old with stage II squamous cell lung carcinoma. The CDR3 protein is CASSLGGVINEKLFF. The DNA is as follows: TGTGCCAGCAGCTTAGGGGGGGTAATAAATGAAAAACTGTTTTTT.